Below are 20 T cell receptor beta chains sequenced from a single sample in a study of blood T cell repertoires in COVID-19. Sequencing used immunoSEQ multiplex PCR; TCRdb keeps in-frame clones, though not all of them. This table has 200,000 to 300,000 clones, roughly 91% appearing once. Input material: PBMCs or T cells enriched from blood (not recorded which). These receptors all come from a woman aged 25 to 39 who had recovered from COVID-19.

The chain recombines TRBV5-6 with TRBJ2-1, with 7 bases identical to TRBD2. The J segment lost 10 bases and the V segment lost 4 bases, leaving 14 bases of the junction unmatched. Germline V gene sequence: CDR1 SGHDT, CDR2 YYEEEE. The CDR3 length is 15 residues. As DNA, the CDR3 is TGTGCCAGCAGCGCCCCGGGACTACGCTATGAGGAGCAGTTCTTC. Translation: CASSAPGLRYEEQFF.

This chain links TRBV2 with TRBJ1-1; D may be TRBD1 (5 bases). Trimming removed 10 bases at V and 1 base at J, with 16 bases between. Germline CDR1 and CDR2: SNHLY and FYNNEI. The CDR3 has 14 amino acids. The CDR3 sequence: CATGQTATNTEAFF. CDR3 sequence (DNA): TGTGCCACCGGGCAGACAGCTACGAACACTGAAGCTTTCTTT.

This clone was picked up a small number of times. CDR3 nucleotide sequence: TGTGCCATCAGTGATCCCCGGGACAGCTCCTACAATGAGCAGTTCTTC. Protein sequence: CAISDPRDSSYNEQFF. This sequence joins TRBV10-3 and TRBJ2-1, with 7 bases fitting TRBD1. Germline values: CDR1 ENHRY, CDR2 SYGVKD. This CDR3 spans 16 amino acids. The V segment lost 3 bases and the J segment 0 bases; nucleotides outside the gene matches: 5.

CDR3 protein: CASSQDKAGLRDTQYF. CDR3 in DNA: TGCGCCAGCAGCCAAGATAAAGCGGGACTAAGAGATACGCAGTATTTT. J is TRBJ2-3 and V is TRBV4-3; the match to TRBD2 covers 7 bases. CDR1 LGHNA and CDR2 YSLEER come from the germline V gene. V lost 0 bases to trimming and J lost 5 bases; unmatched junction nucleotides: 8. The CDR3 has 16 amino acids.

V is TRBV5-1 and J is TRBJ2-4; 8 bases agree with TRBD1. This CDR3 contains 15 residues. Trimming took 4 bases from V and 7 from J; bases not matched to a gene: 10. The germline V gene encodes CDR1 SGHRS and CDR2 YFSETQ. DNA for the CDR3: TGCGCCAGCAGCCCGGGGACAGGCGGTCTGAACATTCAGTACTTC. Residues: CASSPGTGGLNIQYF.

The chain is built from TRBV28 and TRBJ1-6; a possible D gene is TRBD1 (5 bases). V was trimmed by 1 base and J by 9 bases, leaving 13 bases between them. The CDR3 is 15 residues long. The germline gives CDR1 MDHEN, CDR2 SYDVKM. CDR3 loop: CASSLYQGTVSPLHF. The CDR3 DNA is TGTGCCAGCAGTTTATATCAGGGTACGGTTTCACCCCTCCACTTT.

The chain uses TRBV6-5 and TRBJ2-5; TRBD2 might be the D (5 bases). Trimming removed 5 bases from V and 5 bases from J, with 12 bases in between. This CDR3 is built from 13 residues. Germline CDR1 reads MNHEY; CDR2 reads SVGAGI. CDR3 in amino acids: CASSPSGTETQYF. CDR3 in DNA: TGTGCCAGCAGTCCCAGCGGAACTGAGACCCAGTACTTC.

This clone was seen more than once but under ten times. The chain is built from TRBV11-2 and TRBJ1-3, with 7 nucleotides matching TRBD1. Germline values: CDR1 SGHAT, CDR2 FQNNGV. With 10 bases clipped from V and 4 bases from J, the junction kept 7 bases outside the gene matches. The CDR3 spans 13 residues. CDR3 coding DNA: TGTGCCACGGAGGGGGCGCGAGGAAACACCATATATTTT. The encoded protein is CATEGARGNTIYF.

The CDR3 reads CASSILPQWGQGGQPQHF. In nucleotides, the CDR3 is TGTGCCAGTAGTATCCTCCCCCAGTGGGGACAGGGCGGCCAGCCCCAGCATTTT. J is TRBJ1-5 and V is TRBV19; 9 nucleotides align to TRBD1. This CDR3 spans 18 amino acids. V shed 3 bases and J 7 bases; nucleotides not matched to a gene: 16. Germline assignment: CDR1 LNHDA and CDR2 SQIVND (reference sequence).

The genes are TRBV4-3 and TRBJ2-2; 10 bases align to TRBD2. This CDR3 region has 18 residues. J gave up 2 bases and V 3 bases, and 9 bases lay outside the gene matches. CDR1 is LGHNA, CDR2 YSLEER, per germline. CDR3 nucleotides: TGCGCCAGCAGCCACCGTCTAGCGGGAGACCCCAACACCGGGGAGCTGTTTTTT. This encodes CASSHRLAGDPNTGELFF.

The rearrangement links TRBV2 to TRBJ2-1; 8 nucleotides agree with TRBD2. The CDR3 contains 15 residues. Trimming cost V 8 bases and J 10 bases; bases outside gene matches: 16. Germline CDR1 is SNHLY and CDR2 is FYNNEI. The CDR3 DNA reads as TGTGCCAGCGGGGAGTCCGGGACTAGGGTTATCGAGCAGTTCTTC. It translates to CASGESGTRVIEQFF.

V gene TRBV12-3 or TRBV12-4 combines with J gene TRBJ1-5, with unresolved D. This CDR3 is built from 13 residues. Trimming took 3 bases from V and 0 from J, leaving 3 bases between them. The CDR3 bases are TGTGCCAGCAGTTTCCTTAGCAATCAGCCCCAGCATTTT. Protein: CASSFLSNQPQHF.

This clone was detected only once. The V and J genes are TRBV13 and TRBJ1-1; D possibly corresponds to TRBD1 (5 bases). Germline assignment: CDR1 PRHDT and CDR2 FYEKMQ (reference sequence). Between the trimmed V and J ends, which lost 4 bases and 0 bases, there was a span of 15 bases. The CDR3 has 16 amino acids. The CDR3 DNA reads as TGTGCCAGCAGCTCACGACAGAAACTTATGAACACTGAAGCTTTCTTT. Protein sequence: CASSSRQKLMNTEAFF.

This clone has only a few counts. The CDR3 nucleotides read TGTGCCAGCAGCTTGGGTCAGGAAGTCTCTGGAAACACCATATATTTT. Amino acids: CASSLGQEVSGNTIYF. V is TRBV5-4 and J is TRBJ1-3; D is undetermined. There are 16 residues in the CDR3. Germline values: CDR1 SGHNT, CDR2 YYREEE (reference sequence). V lost 0 bases and J 0 bases, leaving 10 bases between the germline ends. The complete variable domain, with remaining parts taken from reference TRBV5-4 and TRBJ1-3, reads ETGVTQSPTHLIKTRGQQVTLRCSSQSGHNTVSWYQQALGQGPQFIFQYYREEENGRGNFPPRFSGLQFPNYSSELNVNALELDDSALYLCASSLGQEVSGNTIYFGEGSWLTVV.

V usage is TRBV7-9 and J usage is TRBJ2-7; TRBD1 agrees at 11 bases. This CDR3 has 15 amino acids. Germline assignment: CDR1 SEHNR and CDR2 FQNEAQ (reference sequence). The V segment lost 0 bases and the J segment 6 bases; nucleotides outside the gene matches: 4. The CDR3 region has the DNA TGTGCCAGCAGCTTAGCAGGGACAGGGGGAAGCGAGCAGTACTTC. This sequence encodes CASSLAGTGGSEQYF.

The table lists this clone with a few counts. The V call is TRBV5-1, the J call TRBJ1-2, with 9 positions matching TRBD1. CDR1 SGHRS and CDR2 YFSETQ come from the germline V gene. The CDR3 loop spans 13 amino acids. V trimming: 4 bases; J trimming: 4 bases; junction bases outside the gene matches: 2. CDR3 loop: CASSPGQGYGYTF. The CDR3 bases are TGCGCCAGCAGCCCGGGACAGGGCTATGGCTACACCTTC.

This chain joins TRBV21-1 and TRBJ2-2; TRBD1, the table's D call, was not compared with the DNA. TRBV21-1 is designated a pseudogene. CDR3 size: 20 residues. The CDR3 DNA is TGTGCCAGCAGGCCTGCACCCGGGGACAGGGTTCAGCCGAACACCGGGGAGCTGTTTTTT. This gives the protein CASRPAPGDRVQPNTGELFF.

In this sample, this clone turned up a few times. V usage is TRBV9 and J usage is TRBJ1-3; TRBD1 is a possible D gene (5 bases). CDR1 and CDR2 from the germline V gene are SGDLS and YYNGEE. The CDR3 consists of 15 residues. V was cut by 0 bases and J by 4 bases, with 11 bases left in between. CDR3 protein: CASSVVAGTGNTIYF. In DNA, the CDR3 is TGTGCCAGCAGCGTAGTTGCGGGGACCGGAAACACCATATATTTT.

The chain is built from TRBV12-5 and TRBJ2-1, with 8 bases aligning to TRBD1. The CDR3 consists of 14 residues. Per the germline V gene, CDR1 is LGHNT and CDR2 is FRNRAP. With V trimmed by 5 bases and J by 4 bases, 4 bases remained unmatched. Here the CDR3 DNA reads TGTGCTAGTGGTCCGGGACAGGCTTACAATGAGCAGTTCTTC. It specifies CASGPGQAYNEQFF.

This clone has only one observation. This sequence joins TRBV6-5 and TRBJ1-2; 8 nucleotides line up with TRBD1. CDR1 and CDR2 (germline): MNHEY, SVGAGI. The CDR3 has 14 residues. Losses at the gene ends were 4 bases for V and 4 bases for J; bases not matched to a gene: 5. CDR3 residues: CASSSGQGLYGYTF. The CDR3 region has the DNA TGTGCCAGCAGTTCCGGACAGGGCCTCTATGGCTACACCTTC.